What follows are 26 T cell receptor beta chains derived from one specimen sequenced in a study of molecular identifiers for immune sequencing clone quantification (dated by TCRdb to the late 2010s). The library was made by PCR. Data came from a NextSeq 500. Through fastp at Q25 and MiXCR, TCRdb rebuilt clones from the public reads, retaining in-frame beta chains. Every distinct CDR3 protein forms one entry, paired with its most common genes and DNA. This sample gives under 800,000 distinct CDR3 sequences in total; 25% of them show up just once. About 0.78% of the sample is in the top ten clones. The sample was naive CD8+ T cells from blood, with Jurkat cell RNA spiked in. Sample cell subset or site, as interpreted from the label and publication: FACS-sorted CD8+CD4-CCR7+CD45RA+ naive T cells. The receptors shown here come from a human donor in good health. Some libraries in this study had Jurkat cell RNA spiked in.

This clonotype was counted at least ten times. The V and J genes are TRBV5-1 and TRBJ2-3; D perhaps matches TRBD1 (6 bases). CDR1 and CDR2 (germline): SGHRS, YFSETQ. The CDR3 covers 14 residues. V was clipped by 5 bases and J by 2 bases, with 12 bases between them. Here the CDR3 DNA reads TGCGCCAGCAGTCTCGACAGGAACACAGATACGCAGTATTTT. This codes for CASSLDRNTDTQYF.

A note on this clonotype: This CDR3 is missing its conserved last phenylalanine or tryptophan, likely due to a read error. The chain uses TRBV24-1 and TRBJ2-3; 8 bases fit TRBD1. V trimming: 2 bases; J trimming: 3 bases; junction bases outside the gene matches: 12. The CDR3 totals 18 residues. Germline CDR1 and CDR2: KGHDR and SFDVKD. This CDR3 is CATSDSIPWTGSTDTQYL. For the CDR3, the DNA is TGTGCCACCAGTGATTCAATCCCCTGGACAGGGTCGACAGATACGCAGTATCTT.

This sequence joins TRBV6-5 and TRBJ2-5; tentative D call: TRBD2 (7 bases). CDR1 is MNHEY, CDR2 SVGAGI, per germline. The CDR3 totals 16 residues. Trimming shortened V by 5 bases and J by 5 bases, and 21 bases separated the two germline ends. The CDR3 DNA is TGTGCCAGCAGTGGTCCGGGGGGCAGGGGTAGGGAGACCCAGTACTTC. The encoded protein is CASSGPGGRGRETQYF.

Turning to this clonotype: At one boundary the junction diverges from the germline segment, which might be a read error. The CDR3 protein is CASSKTGNQGTQYF. Here the CDR3 DNA reads TGTGCCAGTAGTAAAACAGGAAACCAAGGGACCCAGTACTTC. The chain has TRBV19 and TRBJ2-5; D may be TRBD1 (5 bases). The CDR3 has 14 amino acids. In germline, CDR1 is LNHDA, CDR2 SQIVND (reference sequence).

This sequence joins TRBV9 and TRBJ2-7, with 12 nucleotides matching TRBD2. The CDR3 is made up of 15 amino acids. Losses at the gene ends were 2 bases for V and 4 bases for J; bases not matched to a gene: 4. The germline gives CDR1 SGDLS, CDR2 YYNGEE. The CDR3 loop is CASSVTGTSGYEQYF. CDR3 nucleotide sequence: TGTGCCAGCAGCGTCACCGGGACTAGCGGGTACGAGCAGTACTTC.

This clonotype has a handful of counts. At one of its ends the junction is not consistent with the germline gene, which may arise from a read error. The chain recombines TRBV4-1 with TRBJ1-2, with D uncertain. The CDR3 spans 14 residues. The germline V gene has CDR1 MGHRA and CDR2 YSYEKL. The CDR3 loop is CASSQDSTNSGYTF. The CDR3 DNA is TGCGCCAGCAGCCAAGACAGTACCAACTCTGGCTACACCTTC.

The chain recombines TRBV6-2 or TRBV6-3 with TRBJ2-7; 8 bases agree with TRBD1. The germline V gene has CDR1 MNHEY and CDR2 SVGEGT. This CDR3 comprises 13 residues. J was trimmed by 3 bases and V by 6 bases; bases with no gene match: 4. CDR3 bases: TGTGCCAGCAGGTACGGACAGGGCTACGAGCAGTACTTC. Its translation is CASRYGQGYEQYF.

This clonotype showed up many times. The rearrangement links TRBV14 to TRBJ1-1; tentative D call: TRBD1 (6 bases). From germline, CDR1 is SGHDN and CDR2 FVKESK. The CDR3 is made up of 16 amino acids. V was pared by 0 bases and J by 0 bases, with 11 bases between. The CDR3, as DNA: TGTGCCAGCAGCCAAGACCGGGACACCTTGAACACTGAAGCTTTCTTT. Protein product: CASSQDRDTLNTEAFF.

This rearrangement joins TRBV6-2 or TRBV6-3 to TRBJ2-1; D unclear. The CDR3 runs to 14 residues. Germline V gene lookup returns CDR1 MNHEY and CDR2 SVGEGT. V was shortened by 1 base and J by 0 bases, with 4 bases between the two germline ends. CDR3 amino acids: CASSYFISYNEQFF. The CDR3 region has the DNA TGTGCCAGCAGTTACTTCATCTCCTACAATGAGCAGTTCTTC.

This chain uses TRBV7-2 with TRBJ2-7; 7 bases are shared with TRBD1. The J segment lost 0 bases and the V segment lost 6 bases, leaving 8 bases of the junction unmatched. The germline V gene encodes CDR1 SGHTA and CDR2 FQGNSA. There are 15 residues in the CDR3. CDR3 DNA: TGTGCCAGCAGGGCCGGAACAGGGGTCTCCTACGAGCAGTACTTC. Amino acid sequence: CASRAGTGVSYEQYF.

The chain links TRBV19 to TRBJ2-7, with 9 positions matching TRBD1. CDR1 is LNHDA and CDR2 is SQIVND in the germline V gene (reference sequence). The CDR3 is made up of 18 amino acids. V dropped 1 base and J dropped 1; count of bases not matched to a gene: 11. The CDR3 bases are TGTGCCAGTAGTATAGTTGGTTCGGGACAGGGCTTTTCCTACGAGCAGTACTTC. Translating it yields CASSIVGSGQGFSYEQYF.

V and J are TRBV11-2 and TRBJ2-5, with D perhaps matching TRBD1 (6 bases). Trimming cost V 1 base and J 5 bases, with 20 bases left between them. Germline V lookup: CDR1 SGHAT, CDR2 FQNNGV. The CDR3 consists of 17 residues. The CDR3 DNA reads TGTGCCAGCAGCTTAGGACCCTTTGGTACTACAGGGGAGACCCAGTACTTC. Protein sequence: CASSLGPFGTTGETQYF.

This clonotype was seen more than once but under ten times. The CDR3 protein is CASSVASAFETQYF. As DNA, the CDR3 is TGTGCCAGCAGCGTAGCATCGGCTTTTGAGACCCAGTACTTC. V is TRBV9 and J is TRBJ2-5; D unclear. The ends were cut back, 0 bases at V and 5 bases at J, with 11 bases in the middle. CDR3 size: 14 residues. CDR1 is SGDLS, CDR2 YYNGEE, per germline. Based on the CDR3 plus reference TRBV9 and TRBJ2-5, the full variable domain is DSGVTQTPKHLITATGQRVTLRCSPRSGDLSVYWYQQSLDQGLQFLIQYYNGEERAKGNILERFSAQQFPDLHSELNLSSLELGDSALYFCASSVASAFETQYFGPGTRLLVL.

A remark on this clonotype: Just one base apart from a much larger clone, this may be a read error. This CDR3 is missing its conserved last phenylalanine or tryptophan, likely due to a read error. The CDR3 is CASSPPGALNTEAFI. CDR3 bases: TGTGCCAGCAGTCCTCCGGGGGCCCTAAACACTGAAGCTTTCATT. J is TRBJ1-1 and V is TRBV12-3 or TRBV12-4; D possibly corresponds to TRBD1 (6 bases). Trimming stripped 5 bases from V and 2 bases from J, with 15 bases between. This CDR3 is built from 15 residues.

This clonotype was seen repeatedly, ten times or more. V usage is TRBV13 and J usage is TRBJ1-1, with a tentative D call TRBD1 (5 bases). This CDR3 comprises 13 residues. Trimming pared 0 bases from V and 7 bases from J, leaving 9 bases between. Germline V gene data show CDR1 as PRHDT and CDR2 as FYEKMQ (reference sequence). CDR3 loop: CASSLGWGVEAFF. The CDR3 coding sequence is TGTGCCAGCAGCTTAGGCTGGGGCGTTGAAGCTTTCTTT.

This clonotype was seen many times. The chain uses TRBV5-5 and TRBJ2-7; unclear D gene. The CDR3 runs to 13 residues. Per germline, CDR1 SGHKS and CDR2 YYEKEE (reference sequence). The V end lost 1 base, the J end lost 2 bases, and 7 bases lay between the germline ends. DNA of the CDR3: TGTGCCAGCAGCTTGACGAGGACCTACGAGCAGTACTTC. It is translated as CASSLTRTYEQYF.

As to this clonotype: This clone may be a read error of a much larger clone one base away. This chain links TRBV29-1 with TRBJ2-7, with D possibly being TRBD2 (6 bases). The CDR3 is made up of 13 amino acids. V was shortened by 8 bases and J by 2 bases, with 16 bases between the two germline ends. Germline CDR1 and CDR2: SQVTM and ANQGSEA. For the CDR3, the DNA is TGCAGCCCCTGTGAGGGACTTACCTACGAGCAGTACTTC. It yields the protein CSPCEGLTYEQYF.

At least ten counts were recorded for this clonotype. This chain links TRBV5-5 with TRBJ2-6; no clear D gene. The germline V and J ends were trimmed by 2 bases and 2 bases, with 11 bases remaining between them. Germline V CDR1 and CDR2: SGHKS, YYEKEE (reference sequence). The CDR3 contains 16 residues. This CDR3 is CASSLGSVAGANVLTF. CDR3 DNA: TGTGCCAGCAGCTTAGGCAGCGTCGCTGGGGCCAACGTCCTGACTTTC.

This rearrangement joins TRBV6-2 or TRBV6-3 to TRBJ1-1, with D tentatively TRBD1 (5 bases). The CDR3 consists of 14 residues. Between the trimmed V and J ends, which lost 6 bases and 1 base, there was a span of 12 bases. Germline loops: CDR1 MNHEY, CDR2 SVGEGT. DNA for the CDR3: TGTGCCAGCAGCCCGGGGGTGCCGAACACTGAAGCTTTCTTT. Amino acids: CASSPGVPNTEAFF.

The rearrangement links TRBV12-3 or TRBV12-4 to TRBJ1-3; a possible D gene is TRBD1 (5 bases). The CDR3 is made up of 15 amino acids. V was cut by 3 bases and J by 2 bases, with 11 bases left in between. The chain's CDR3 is CASSFVGVPGNTIYF. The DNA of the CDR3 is TGTGCCAGCAGTTTCGTGGGGGTGCCTGGAAACACCATATATTTT.

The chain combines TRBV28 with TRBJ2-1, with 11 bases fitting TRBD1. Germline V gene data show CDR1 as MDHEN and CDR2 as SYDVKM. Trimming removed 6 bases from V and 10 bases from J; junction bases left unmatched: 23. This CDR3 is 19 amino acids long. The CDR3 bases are TGTGCCAGCAGCCTACACCTTTCACCGACGGGACAGGGGGGTTGGGAGCAGTTCTTC. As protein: CASSLHLSPTGQGGWEQFF.

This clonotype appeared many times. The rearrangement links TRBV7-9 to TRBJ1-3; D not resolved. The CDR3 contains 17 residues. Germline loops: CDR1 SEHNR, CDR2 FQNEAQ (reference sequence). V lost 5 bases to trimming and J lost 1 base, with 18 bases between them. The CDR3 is CASSPQLEVNSGNTIYF. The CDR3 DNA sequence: TGTGCCAGCAGCCCCCAGTTGGAGGTGAATTCTGGAAACACCATATATTTT.

This CDR3 is CASSQDPRSNSYNEQFF. The CDR3 DNA sequence: TGCGCCAGCAGCCAAGATCCGCGGTCGAACTCCTACAATGAGCAGTTCTTC. The rearrangement uses TRBV4-3 and TRBJ2-1; no definite D call. Germline V gives CDR1 LGHNA, CDR2 YSLEER. V was shortened by 0 bases and J by 0 bases, with 12 bases between the two germline ends. This CDR3 spans 17 amino acids.

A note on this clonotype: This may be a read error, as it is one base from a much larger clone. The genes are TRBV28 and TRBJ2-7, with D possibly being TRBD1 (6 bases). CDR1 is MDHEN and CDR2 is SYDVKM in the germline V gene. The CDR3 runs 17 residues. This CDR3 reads CASSFTGTFGSSYEQCF. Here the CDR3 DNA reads TGTGCCAGCAGTTTTACCGGGACATTTGGTAGCTCCTACGAGCAGTGCTTC.

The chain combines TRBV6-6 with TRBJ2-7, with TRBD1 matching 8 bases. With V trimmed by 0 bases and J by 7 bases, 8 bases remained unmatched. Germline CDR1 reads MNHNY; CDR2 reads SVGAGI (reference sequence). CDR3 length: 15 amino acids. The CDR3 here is CASSYSSQGAGEQYF. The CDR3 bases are TGTGCCAGCAGTTACTCGTCCCAGGGGGCAGGGGAGCAGTACTTC.

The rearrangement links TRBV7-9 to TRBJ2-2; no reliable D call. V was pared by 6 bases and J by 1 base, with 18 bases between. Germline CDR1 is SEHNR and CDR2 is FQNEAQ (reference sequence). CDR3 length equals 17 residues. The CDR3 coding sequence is TGTGCCAGCAGACCCATAGTCTGGACGGAGAACACCGGGGAGCTGTTTTTT. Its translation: CASRPIVWTENTGELFF.